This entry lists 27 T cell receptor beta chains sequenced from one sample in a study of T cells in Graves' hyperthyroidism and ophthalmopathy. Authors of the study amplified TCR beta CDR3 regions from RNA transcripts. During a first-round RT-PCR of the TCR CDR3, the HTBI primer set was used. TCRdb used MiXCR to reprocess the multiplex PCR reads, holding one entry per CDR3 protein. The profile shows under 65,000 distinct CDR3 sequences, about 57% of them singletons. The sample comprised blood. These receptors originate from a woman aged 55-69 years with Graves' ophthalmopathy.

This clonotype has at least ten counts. The CDR3 sequence: CASSYASVAGGGDTQYF. DNA of the CDR3: TGTGCCAGCAGTTACGCCTCTGTAGCGGGGGGCGGGGATACGCAGTATTTT. The rearrangement joins TRBV6-2 or TRBV6-3 to TRBJ2-3; 10 bases match TRBD2. This CDR3 is built from 17 residues. CDR1 and CDR2 from the germline V gene are MNHEY and SVGEGT. With V trimmed by 2 bases and J by 6 bases, 11 bases remained unmatched.

DNA of the CDR3: TGTGCCAGCAGTGGGGACAGGGGATCCTATGGCTACACCTTC. Translation: CASSGDRGSYGYTF. V is TRBV12-3 or TRBV12-4 and J is TRBJ1-2, with 10 bases lining up with TRBD1. The CDR3 is 14 residues long. Trimming took 5 bases from V and 4 from J; bases not matched to a gene: 4.

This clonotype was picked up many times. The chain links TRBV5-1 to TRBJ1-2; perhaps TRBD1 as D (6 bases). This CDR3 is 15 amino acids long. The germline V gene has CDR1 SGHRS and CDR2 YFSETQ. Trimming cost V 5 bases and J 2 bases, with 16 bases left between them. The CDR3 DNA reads TGCGCCAGCAGTGGTAGGGTGGGGGCAAACTATGGCTACACCTTC. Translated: CASSGRVGANYGYTF.

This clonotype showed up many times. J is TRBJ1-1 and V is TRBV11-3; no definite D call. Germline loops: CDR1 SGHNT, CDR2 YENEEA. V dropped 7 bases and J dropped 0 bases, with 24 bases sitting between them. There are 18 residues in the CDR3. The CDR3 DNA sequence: TGTGCCAGCACAAATTTGAAGGGTTCGGAGAAAATGAACACTGAAGCTTTCTTT. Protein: CASTNLKGSEKMNTEAFF.

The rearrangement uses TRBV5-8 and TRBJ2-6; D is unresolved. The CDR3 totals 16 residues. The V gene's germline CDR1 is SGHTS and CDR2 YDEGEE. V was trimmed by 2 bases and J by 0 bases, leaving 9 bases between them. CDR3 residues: CASSLVVISGANVLTF. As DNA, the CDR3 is TGTGCCAGCAGCTTAGTCGTTATCTCTGGGGCCAACGTCCTGACTTTC.

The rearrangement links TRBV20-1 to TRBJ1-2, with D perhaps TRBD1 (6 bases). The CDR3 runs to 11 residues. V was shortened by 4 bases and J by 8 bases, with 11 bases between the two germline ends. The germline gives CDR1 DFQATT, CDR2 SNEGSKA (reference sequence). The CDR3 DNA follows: TGCAGTGCTAACAGGGCGGGGGGCTACACCTTC. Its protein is CSANRAGGYTF.

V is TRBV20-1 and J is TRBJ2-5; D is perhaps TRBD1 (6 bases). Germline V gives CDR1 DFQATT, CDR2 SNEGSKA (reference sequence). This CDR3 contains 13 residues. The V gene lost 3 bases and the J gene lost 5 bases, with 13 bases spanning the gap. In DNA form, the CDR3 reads TGCAGTGCTAGGACAGGAAATGTGGAGACCCAGTACTTC. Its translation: CSARTGNVETQYF.

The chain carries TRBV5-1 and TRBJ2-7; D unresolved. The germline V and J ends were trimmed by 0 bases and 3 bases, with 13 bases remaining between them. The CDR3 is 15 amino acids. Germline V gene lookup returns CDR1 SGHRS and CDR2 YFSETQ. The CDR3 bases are TGCGCCAGCAGCTTGGGGCTCGCGAGGAGCTACGAGCAGTACTTC. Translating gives CASSLGLARSYEQYF.

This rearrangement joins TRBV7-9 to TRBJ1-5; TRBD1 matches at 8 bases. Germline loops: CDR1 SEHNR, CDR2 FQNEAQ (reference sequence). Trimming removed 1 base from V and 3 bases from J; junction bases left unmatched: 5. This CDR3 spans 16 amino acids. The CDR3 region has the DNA TGTGCCAGCAGCTTAGGGGGGACAGGCGTCAATCAGCCCCAGCATTTT. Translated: CASSLGGTGVNQPQHF.

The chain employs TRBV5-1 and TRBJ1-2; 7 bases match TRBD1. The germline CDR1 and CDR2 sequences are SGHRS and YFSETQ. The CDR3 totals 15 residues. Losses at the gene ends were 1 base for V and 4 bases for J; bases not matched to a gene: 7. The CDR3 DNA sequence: TGCGCCAGCAGCTTGTATGGCACAGGGGTCTATGGCTACACCTTC. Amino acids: CASSLYGTGVYGYTF.

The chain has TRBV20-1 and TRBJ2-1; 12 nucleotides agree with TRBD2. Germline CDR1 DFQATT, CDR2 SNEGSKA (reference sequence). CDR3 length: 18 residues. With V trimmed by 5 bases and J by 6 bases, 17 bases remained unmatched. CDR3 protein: CSAAAQVGTSGLLNEQFF. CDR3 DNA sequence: TGCAGTGCTGCTGCCCAGGTCGGGACTAGCGGGCTCCTCAATGAGCAGTTCTTC.

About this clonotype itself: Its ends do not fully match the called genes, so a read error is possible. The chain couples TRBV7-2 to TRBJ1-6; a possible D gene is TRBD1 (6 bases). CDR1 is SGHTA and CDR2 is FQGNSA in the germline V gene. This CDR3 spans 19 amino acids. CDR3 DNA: TGTGCCAGCAGGGCCCCCAAGGGACAAGGCCTCCTCTATAATTCATCCCTCCACTTT. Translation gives CASRAPKGQGLLYNSSLHF.

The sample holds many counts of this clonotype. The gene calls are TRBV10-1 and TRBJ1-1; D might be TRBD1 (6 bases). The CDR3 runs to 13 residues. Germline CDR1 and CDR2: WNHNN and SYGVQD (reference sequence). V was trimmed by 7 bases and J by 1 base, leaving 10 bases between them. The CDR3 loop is CASNEGGNTEAFF. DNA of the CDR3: TGCGCCAGCAACGAGGGGGGGAACACTGAAGCTTTCTTT.

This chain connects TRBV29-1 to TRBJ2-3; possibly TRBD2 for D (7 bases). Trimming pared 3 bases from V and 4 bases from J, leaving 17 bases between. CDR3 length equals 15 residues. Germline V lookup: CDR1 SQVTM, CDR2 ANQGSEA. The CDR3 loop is CSVEQGGVVADTQYF. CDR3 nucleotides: TGCAGCGTTGAGCAAGGGGGGGTGGTAGCAGATACGCAGTATTTT.

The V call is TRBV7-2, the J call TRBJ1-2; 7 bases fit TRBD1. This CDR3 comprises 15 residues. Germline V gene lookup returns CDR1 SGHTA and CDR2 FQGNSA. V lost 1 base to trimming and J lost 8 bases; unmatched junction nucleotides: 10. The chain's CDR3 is CASSLDQGGLIGYTF. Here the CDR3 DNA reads TGTGCCAGCAGCTTAGACCAAGGGGGCTTGATAGGCTACACCTTC. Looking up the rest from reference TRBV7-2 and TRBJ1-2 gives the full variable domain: GAGVSQSPSNKVTEKGKDVELRCDPISGHTALYWYRQSLGQGLEFLIYFQGNSAPDKSGLPSDRFSAERTGGSVSTLTIQRTQQEDSAVYLCASSLDQGGLIGYTFGSGTRLTVV.

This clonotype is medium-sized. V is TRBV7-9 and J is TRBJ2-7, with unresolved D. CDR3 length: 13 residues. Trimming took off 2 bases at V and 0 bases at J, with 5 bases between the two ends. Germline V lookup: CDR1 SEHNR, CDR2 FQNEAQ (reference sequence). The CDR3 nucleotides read TGTGCCAGCAGCTTAAGTAACTCCTACGAGCAGTACTTC. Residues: CASSLSNSYEQYF.

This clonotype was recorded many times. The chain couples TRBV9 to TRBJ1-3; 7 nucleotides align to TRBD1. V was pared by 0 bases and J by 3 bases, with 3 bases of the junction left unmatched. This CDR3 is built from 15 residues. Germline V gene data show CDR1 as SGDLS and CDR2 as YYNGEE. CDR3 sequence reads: CASSVAGGFGNTIYF. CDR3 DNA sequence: TGTGCCAGCAGCGTAGCAGGGGGTTTTGGAAACACCATATATTTT.

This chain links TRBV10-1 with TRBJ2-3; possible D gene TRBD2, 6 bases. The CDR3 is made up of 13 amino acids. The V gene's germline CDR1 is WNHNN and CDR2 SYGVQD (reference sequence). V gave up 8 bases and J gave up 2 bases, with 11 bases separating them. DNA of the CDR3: TGCGCCAGCGGAGGGTTTTCCACAGATACGCAGTATTTT. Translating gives CASGGFSTDTQYF.

CDR3 loop: CAWRGRGGEKLFF. The DNA for the CDR3 is TGTGCCTGGAGGGGCCGGGGTGGGGAAAAACTGTTTTTT. The rearrangement uses TRBV30 and TRBJ1-4; no reliable D call. CDR1 and CDR2 from the germline V gene are GTSNPN and SVGIG (reference sequence). The CDR3 loop spans 13 amino acids. Trimming cost V 3 bases and J 8 bases, with 13 bases left between them.

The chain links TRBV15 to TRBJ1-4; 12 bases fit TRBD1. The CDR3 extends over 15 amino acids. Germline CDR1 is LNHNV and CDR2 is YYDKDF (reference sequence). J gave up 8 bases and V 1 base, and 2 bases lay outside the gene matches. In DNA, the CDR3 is TGTGCCACCAGCAGAGTCGGGACAGGGGGCGAAAAACTGTTTTTT. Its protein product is CATSRVGTGGEKLFF. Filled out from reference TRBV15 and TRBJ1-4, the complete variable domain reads DAMVIQNPRYQVTQFGKPVTLSCSQTLNHNVMYWYQQKSSQAPKLLFHYYDKDFNNEADTPDNFQSRRPNTSFCFLDIRSPGLGDTAMYLCATSRVGTGGEKLFFGSGTQLSVL.

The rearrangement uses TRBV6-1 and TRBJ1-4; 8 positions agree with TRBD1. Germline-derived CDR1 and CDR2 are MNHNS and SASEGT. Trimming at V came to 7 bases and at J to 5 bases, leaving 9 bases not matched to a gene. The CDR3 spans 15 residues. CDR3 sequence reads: CASIDRGLLNEKLFF. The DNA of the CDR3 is TGTGCCAGCATAGACAGGGGATTGTTGAATGAAAAACTGTTTTTT.

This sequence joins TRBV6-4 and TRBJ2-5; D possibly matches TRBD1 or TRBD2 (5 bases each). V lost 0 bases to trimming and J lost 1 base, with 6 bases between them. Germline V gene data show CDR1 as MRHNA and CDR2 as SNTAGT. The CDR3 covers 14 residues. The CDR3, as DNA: TGTGCCAGCAGTGACTCAGGGACCCAAGAGACCCAGTACTTC. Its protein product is CASSDSGTQETQYF.

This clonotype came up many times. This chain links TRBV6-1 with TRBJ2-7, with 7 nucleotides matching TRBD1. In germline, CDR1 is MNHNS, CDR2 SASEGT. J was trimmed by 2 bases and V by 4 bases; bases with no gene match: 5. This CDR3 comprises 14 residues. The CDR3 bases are TGTGCCAGCAGTGTGAGGCAGGGGGCCTACGAGCAGTACTTC. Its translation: CASSVRQGAYEQYF.

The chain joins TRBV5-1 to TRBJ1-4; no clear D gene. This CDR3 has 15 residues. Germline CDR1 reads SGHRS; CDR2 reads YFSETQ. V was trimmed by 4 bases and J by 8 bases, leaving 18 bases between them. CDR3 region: CASSLKSGMGEKLFF. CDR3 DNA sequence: TGCGCCAGCAGCCTAAAGTCGGGGATGGGCGAAAAACTGTTTTTT.

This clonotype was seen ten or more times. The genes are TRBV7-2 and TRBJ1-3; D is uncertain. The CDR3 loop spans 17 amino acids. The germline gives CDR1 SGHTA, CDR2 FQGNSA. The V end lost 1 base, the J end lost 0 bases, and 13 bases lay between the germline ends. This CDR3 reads CASSLGYYSPSGNTIYF. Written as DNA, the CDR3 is TGTGCCAGCAGCTTAGGGTACTACAGCCCCTCTGGAAACACCATATATTTT.

The DNA for the CDR3 is TGCAGCTTGTACGGGGAGACCCAGTACTTC. Residues: CSLYGETQYF. This chain links TRBV29-1 with TRBJ2-5; D not certain. Trimming left V 8 bases short and J 5 bases short, with 9 bases between. The CDR3 runs 10 residues. Germline lookup yields CDR1 SQVTM and CDR2 ANQGSEA.

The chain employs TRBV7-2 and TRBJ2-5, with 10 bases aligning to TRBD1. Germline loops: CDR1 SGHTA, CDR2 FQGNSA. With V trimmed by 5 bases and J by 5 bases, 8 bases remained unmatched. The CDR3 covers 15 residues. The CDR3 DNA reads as TGTGCCAGCAGCGCTGACAGGGGGCGGTGGGAGACCCAGTACTTC. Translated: CASSADRGRWETQYF. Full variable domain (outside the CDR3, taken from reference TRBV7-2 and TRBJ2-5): GAGVSQSPSNKVTEKGKDVELRCDPISGHTALYWYRQSLGQGLEFLIYFQGNSAPDKSGLPSDRFSAERTGGSVSTLTIQRTQQEDSAVYLCASSADRGRWETQYFGPGTRLLVL.